The rows below give T cell receptor beta chains drawn from one sample of a study of cytomegalovirus exposure and HLA in healthy donors. Repertoires were generated with immunoSEQ multiplex PCR, while TCRdb's copy carries only in-frame clones and drops some. The sample records 250,000 to 400,000 clones, roughly 87% being singletons. The sequenced material came from PBMCs. These TCRs come from a man between 25 and 39 years old in good health and CMV-seronegative. Both conserved end residues are part of each CDR3. Each record gives: V gene, J gene, D gene, clone size, CDR3 DNA, CDR3 protein. A D gene is named only where the DNA matches it firmly. Rows may omit the clone size; those that give it use once, few, many or a size class.

TRBV29-1	TRBJ1-1	TRBD1	-	TGCAGTGTTAGAGGACAGGGAGGCACTGAAGCTTTCTTT	CSVRGQGGTEAFF
TRBV30	TRBJ1-5	-	-	TGTGCCTGGAGTGTCTTTCCAGGGGCTCATCATTATAGCAATCAGCCCCAGCATTTT	CAWSVFPGAHHYSNQPQHF
TRBV6-5	TRBJ1-1	-	-	TGTGCCAGCAGTTACTCGTTTATGACTGAAGCTTTCTTT	CASSYSFMTEAFF
TRBV18	TRBJ1-1	-	-	TGTGCCAGCACCCAGGGATCGAACACTGAAGCTTTCTTT	CASTQGSNTEAFF
TRBV25-1	TRBJ1-2	-	-	TGTGCCAGCAGTGAATTCGGGTATGGCTACACCTTC	CASSEFGYGYTF
TRBV15	TRBJ2-5	-	-	TGTGCCACCAGCAAGGGGGGGTCCCAAGAGACCCAGTACTTC	CATSKGGSQETQYF
TRBV4-1	TRBJ1-2	TRBD1	-	TGCGCCAGCTCGGGACAGCGAGGTGGCTACACCTTC	CASSGQRGGYTF
TRBV27	TRBJ2-7	-	-	TGTGCCAGCAGCCGCCCCGCCAGGGCGGACGAGCAGTACTTC	CASSRPARADEQYF
TRBV7-6	TRBJ2-3	TRBD1	-	TGTGCCAGCAGCCAAAGACAGGGCAGCACAGATACGCAGTATTTT	CASSQRQGSTDTQYF
TRBV9	TRBJ2-3	-	-	TGTGCCAGCAGCGTAGTAAGCGGGCCTTACACAGATACGCAGTATTTT	CASSVVSGPYTDTQYF
TRBV5-6	TRBJ2-6	TRBD1	-	TGTGCCAGCAGCCAGGGACAGGGAGCTATAGCTCTAGGGGCCAACGTCCTGACTTTC	CASSQGQGAIALGANVLTF
TRBV27	TRBJ1-6	TRBD1	-	TGTGCCAGCACACCTACAGGGGGTAATTCACCCCTCCACTTT	CASTPTGGNSPLHF
TRBV5-6	TRBJ2-5	TRBD1	-	TGTGCCAGCAGCTTGGGACAGGGCGTGATCGAGACCCAGTACTTC	CASSLGQGVIETQYF
TRBV6-1	TRBJ2-7	-	-	TGTGCCAGCAGTGACATAGCAGCGGAGTACTTC	CASSDIAAEYF
TRBV6-1	TRBJ1-4	TRBD1	-	TGTGCCAGCAGTCGCCGGACAGGGACCGATGAAAAACTGTTTTTT	CASSRRTGTDEKLFF
TRBV12-5	TRBJ1-2	-	once	TGTGCTAGTGGTTTGGGCGGCGCTTGGGGCTACACCTTC	CASGLGGAWGYTF
TRBV12-5	TRBJ2-1	-	-	TGTGCTAGTGGTTCGGCTTGGATTCAGGGGAATGAGCAGTTCTTC	CASGSAWIQGNEQFF
TRBV6-6	TRBJ1-2	-	-	TGTGCCAGCAGTTACGGGGGGGCTGATGGCTACACCTTC	CASSYGGADGYTF
TRBV2	TRBJ1-5	-	-	TGTGCCAGCAGTGAAGCTCCAGGGCGGGGTCAGCCCCAGCATTTT	CASSEAPGRGQPQHF
TRBV6-6	TRBJ1-5	TRBD1	-	TGTGCCAGCAGTTGGGACAGGGGGCAGCCCCAGCATTTT	CASSWDRGQPQHF
TRBV4-2	TRBJ2-2	-	-	TGTGCCAGCAGCCAAGATGATCATGGCGGGAACACCGGGGAGCTGTTTTTT	CASSQDDHGGNTGELFF
TRBV5-6	TRBJ1-1	-	once	TGTGCCAGCAGCACTTGGGGGAGGATTTTAGGCACTGAAGCTTTCTTT	CASSTWGRILGTEAFF
TRBV7-9	TRBJ2-1	TRBD2	-	TGTGCCAGCAGCTTATCACTAGCGATCTACAATGAGCAGTTCTTC	CASSLSLAIYNEQFF
TRBV19	TRBJ1-2	-	-	TGTGCCAGTATAGCCCGCCCCCCCCTCGGTGGCTACACCTTC	CASIARPPLGGYTF
TRBV7-9	TRBJ1-2	TRBD1	-	TGTGCCAGCAGCCCTCGGACAGGGGTTAACTATGGCTACACCTTC	CASSPRTGVNYGYTF
TRBV5-6	TRBJ1-2	TRBD1	-	TGTGCCAGCAGCCCGGTAGGACAGGGAAGCTACACCTTC	CASSPVGQGSYTF
TRBV30	TRBJ2-7	TRBD1	-	TGTGCCTGGAGTGTATCCAGGGGGTCCTACGAGCAGTACTTC	CAWSVSRGSYEQYF
TRBV30	TRBJ1-2	TRBD1	-	TGTGCCTGGATACAGGACAGGGGGCTAGGTGGCTACACCTTC	CAWIQDRGLGGYTF
TRBV6-6	TRBJ2-1	-	-	TGTGCCAGCAGTCCCACACGTTGGGGCGAGCAGTTCTTC	CASSPTRWGEQFF
TRBV18	TRBJ2-5	TRBD1	-	TGTGCCAGCTCACCAAGGGACAGGGGGGAGACCCAGTACTTC	CASSPRDRGETQYF
TRBV29-1	TRBJ1-2	-	-	TGCAGCGTCCCCCCAGGAGGTGTGGGCTTCTATGGCTACACCTTC	CSVPPGGVGFYGYTF
TRBV6-5	TRBJ1-6	TRBD1	-	TGTGCCAGCAGCCCCCAGGGGGTCAATTCACCCCTCCACTTT	CASSPQGVNSPLHF
TRBV5-1	TRBJ1-1	-	once	TGCGCCAGCAGTATACGAGTGAACACTGAAGCTTTCTTT	CASSIRVNTEAFF
TRBV27	TRBJ1-2	-	-	TGTGCCAGTCGAACCCGAGCAGGGGCTCCCTATGGCTACACCTTC	CASRTRAGAPYGYTF
TRBV19	TRBJ2-7	TRBD1	-	TGTGCCAGTAGTATCTTCTGGACAGGGGACCACGAGCAGTACTTC	CASSIFWTGDHEQYF
TRBV18	TRBJ2-3	TRBD2	-	TGTGCCAGCTCCCCTAGCGGGGGGCTCACAGATACGCAGTATTTT	CASSPSGGLTDTQYF
TRBV5-6	TRBJ2-7	-	-	TGTGCCAGCAGCTTCCCAGGGGCTTACTCCTACGAGCAGTACTTC	CASSFPGAYSYEQYF
TRBV6-6	TRBJ1-6	-	few	TGTGCCAGCAGTTACAGAACCGGGAGCCGCACCCTCCACTTT	CASSYRTGSRTLHF
TRBV7-6	TRBJ2-1	TRBD1	-	TGTGCCAGCAGCGGAGGACAGGGGCTAGGCAATGAGCAGTTCTTC	CASSGGQGLGNEQFF
TRBV11-2	TRBJ1-2	-	few	TGTGCCAGCAACACCCCTCTGACGGGAGGCTATGGCTACACCTTC	CASNTPLTGGYGYTF
TRBV6-5	TRBJ2-7	-	-	TGTGCCAGCACCGTAGCCACCACCTACGAGCAGTACTTC	CASTVATTYEQYF
TRBV15	TRBJ2-7	TRBD2	-	TGTGCCACCAGCAGAGGTCGGGACTACTACGAGCAGTACTTC	CATSRGRDYYEQYF
TRBV6-5	TRBJ1-1	-	-	TGTGCCACCTTCCAGGGGCTGACTGAAGCTTTCTTT	CATFQGLTEAFF
TRBV9	TRBJ2-2	-	-	TGTGCCAGCAGCGGACGACAGGCAAGAAACACCGGGGAGCTGTTTTTT	CASSGRQARNTGELFF
TRBV2	TRBJ1-6	TRBD1	-	TGTGCCAGCAGTGATTGGGACAGAGCCTACTCCTATAATTCACCCCTCCACTTT	CASSDWDRAYSYNSPLHF
TRBV6-6	TRBJ1-6	-	-	TGTGCCAGCAGTTCCGATTCTAGGTCACCCCTCCACTTT	CASSSDSRSPLHF
TRBV5-1	TRBJ1-1	TRBD1	-	TGCGCCAGCAGCCTAATCCCGGGACAGGGTAACTCTGAAGCTTTCTTT	CASSLIPGQGNSEAFF
TRBV18	TRBJ1-6	-	once	TGTGCCAGCTCACCAGAGGGTGGGCTATTATTCCCCCTCCACTTT	CASSPEGGLLFPLHF
TRBV6-6	TRBJ2-1	-	-	TGTGCCAGCAATTCCGGGGAGAGCTCCTACAATGAGCAGTTCTTC	CASNSGESSYNEQFF
TRBV10-2	TRBJ1-6	-	-	TGCGCCAGCAGTGCATATAATTCACCCCTCCACTTT	CASSAYNSPLHF
TRBV5-1	TRBJ2-7	TRBD1	-	TGCGCCAGCAGCTTTGGACAGGTAAACTACGAGCAGTACTTC	CASSFGQVNYEQYF
TRBV7-9	TRBJ1-1	-	-	TGTGCCAGCAGCTCGGGGACACAGGAGGATACTGAAGCTTTCTTT	CASSSGTQEDTEAFF
TRBV19	TRBJ1-2	-	once	TGTGCCAGTAGCCCTGATGGGAGATCCTATGGCTACACCTTC	CASSPDGRSYGYTF